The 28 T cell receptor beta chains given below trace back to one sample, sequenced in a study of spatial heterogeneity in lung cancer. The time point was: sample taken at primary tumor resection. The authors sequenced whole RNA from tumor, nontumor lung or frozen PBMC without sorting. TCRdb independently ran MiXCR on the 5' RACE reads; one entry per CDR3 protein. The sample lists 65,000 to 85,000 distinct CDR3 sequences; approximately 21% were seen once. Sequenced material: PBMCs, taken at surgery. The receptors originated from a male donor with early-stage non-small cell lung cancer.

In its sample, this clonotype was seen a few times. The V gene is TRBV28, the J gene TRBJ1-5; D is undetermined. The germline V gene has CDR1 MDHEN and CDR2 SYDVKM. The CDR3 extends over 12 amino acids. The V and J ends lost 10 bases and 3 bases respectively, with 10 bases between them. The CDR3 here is CATTEVNQPQHF. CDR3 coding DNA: TGTGCCACCACAGAAGTCAATCAGCCCCAGCATTTT.

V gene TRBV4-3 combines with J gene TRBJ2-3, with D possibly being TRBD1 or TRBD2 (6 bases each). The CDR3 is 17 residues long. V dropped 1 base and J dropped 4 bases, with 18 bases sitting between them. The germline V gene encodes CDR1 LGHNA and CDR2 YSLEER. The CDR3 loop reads CASSQGGAGTEADTQYF. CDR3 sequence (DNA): TGCGCCAGCAGCCAAGGGGGGGCGGGGACCGAGGCAGATACGCAGTATTTT.

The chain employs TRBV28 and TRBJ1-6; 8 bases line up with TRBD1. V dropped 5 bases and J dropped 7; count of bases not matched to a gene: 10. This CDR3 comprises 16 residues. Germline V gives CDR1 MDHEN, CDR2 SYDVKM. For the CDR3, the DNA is TGTGCCAGCAGTCGAGCGGACAGGGTGATAAATTCACCCCTCCACTTT. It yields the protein CASSRADRVINSPLHF.

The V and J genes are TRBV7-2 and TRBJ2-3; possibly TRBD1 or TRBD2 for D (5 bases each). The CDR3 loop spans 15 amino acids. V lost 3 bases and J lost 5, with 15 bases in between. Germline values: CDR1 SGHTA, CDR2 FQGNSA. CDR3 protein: CASSFSRGSLDTQYF. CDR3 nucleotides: TGTGCCAGCAGCTTTTCGAGGGGATCGTTAGATACGCAGTATTTT.

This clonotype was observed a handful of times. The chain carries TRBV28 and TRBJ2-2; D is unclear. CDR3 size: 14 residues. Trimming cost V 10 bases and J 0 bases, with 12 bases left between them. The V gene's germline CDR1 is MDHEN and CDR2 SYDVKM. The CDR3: CAISRISNTGELFF. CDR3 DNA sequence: TGTGCCATAAGCAGGATTTCGAACACCGGGGAGCTGTTTTTT.

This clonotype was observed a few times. CDR3 loop: CASSGTDKKKQHF. DNA of the CDR3: TGTGCCAGCAGCGGGACCGACAAGAAAAAACAGCATTTT. The chain employs TRBV19 and TRBJ1-5; D perhaps matches TRBD1 (5 bases). There are 13 residues in the CDR3. Trimming shortened V by 9 bases and J by 13 bases, and 22 bases separated the two germline ends. CDR1 and CDR2 from the germline V gene are LNHDA and SQIVND (reference sequence).

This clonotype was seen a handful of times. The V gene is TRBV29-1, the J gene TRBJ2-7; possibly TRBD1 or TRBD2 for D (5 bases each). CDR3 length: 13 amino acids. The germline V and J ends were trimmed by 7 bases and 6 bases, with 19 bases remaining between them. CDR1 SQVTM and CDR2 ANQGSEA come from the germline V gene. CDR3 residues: CSARDGDRSEQYF. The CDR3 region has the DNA TGCAGCGCCCGGGACGGGGACCGTAGCGAGCAGTACTTC.

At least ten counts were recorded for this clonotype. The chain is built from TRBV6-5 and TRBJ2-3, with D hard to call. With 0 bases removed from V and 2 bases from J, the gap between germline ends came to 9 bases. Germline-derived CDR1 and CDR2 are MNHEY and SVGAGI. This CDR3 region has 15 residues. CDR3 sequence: CASSYSWTFTDTQYF. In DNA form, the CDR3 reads TGTGCCAGCAGTTACTCGTGGACCTTCACAGATACGCAGTATTTT.

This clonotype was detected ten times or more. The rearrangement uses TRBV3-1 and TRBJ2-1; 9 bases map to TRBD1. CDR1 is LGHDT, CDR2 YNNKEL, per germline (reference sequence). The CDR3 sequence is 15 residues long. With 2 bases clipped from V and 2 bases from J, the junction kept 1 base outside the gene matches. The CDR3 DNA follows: TGTGCCAGCAGCCAATGGACAGGGGCCTACAATGAGCAGTTCTTC. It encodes CASSQWTGAYNEQFF.

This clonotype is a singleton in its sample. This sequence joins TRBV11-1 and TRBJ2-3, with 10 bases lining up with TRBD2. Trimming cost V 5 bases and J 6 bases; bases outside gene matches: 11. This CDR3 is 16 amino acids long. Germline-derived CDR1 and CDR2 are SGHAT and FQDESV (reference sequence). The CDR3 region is CASSINSGLALDTQYF. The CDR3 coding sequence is TGTGCCAGCAGCATAAATTCGGGACTAGCGTTGGATACGCAGTATTTT.

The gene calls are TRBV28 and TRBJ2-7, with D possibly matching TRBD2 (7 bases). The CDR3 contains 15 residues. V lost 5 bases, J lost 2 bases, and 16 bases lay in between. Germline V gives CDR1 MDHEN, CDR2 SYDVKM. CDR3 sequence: CASSVASGGPYEQYF. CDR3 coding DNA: TGTGCCAGCAGTGTAGCCTCGGGGGGCCCCTACGAGCAGTACTTC.

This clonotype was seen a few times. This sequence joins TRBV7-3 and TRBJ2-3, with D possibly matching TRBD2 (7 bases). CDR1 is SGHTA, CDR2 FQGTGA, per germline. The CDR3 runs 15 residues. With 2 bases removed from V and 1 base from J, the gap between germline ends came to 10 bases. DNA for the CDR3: TGTGCCAGCAGCTTACGGGGGGCGGGCACAGATACGCAGTATTTT. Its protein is CASSLRGAGTDTQYF.

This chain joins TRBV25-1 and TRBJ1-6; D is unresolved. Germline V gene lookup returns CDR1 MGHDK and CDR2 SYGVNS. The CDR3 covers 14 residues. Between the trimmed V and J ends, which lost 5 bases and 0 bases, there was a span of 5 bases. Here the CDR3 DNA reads TGTGCCAGCAGTCCGAACTCCTATAATTCACCCCTCCACTTT. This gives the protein CASSPNSYNSPLHF.

CDR3 coding DNA: TGTGCCAGCAGCCAAGTGCTAGCGGGGGACACCGGGGAGCTGTTTTTT. Protein product: CASSQVLAGDTGELFF. The rearrangement uses TRBV4-2 and TRBJ2-2, with 10 bases that match TRBD2. This CDR3 contains 16 residues. V was pared by 1 base and J by 3 bases, with 2 bases of the junction left unmatched. Looked up from germline, CDR1 is LGHNA and CDR2 is YNFKEQ.

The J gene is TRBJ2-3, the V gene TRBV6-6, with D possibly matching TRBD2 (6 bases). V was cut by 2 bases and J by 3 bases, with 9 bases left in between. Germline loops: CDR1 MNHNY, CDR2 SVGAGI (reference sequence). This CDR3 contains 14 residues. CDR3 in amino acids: CASSYATRTDTQYF. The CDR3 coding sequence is TGTGCCAGCAGTTACGCGACTAGGACAGATACGCAGTATTTT.

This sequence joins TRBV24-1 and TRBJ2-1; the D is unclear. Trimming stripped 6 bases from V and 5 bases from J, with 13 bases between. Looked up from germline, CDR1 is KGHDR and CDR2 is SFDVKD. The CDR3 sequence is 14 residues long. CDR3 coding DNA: TGTGCCACCAGTAGCACGTCGGCAAACAATGAGCAGTTCTTC. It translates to CATSSTSANNEQFF.

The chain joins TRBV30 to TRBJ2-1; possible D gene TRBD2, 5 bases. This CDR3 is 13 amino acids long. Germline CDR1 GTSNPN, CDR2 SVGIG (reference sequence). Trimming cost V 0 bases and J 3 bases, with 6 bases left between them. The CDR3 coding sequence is TGTGCCTGGAGTGTAGACTACTACAATGAGCAGTTCTTC. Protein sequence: CAWSVDYYNEQFF. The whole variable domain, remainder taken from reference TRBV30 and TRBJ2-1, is SQTIHQWPATLVQPVGSPLSLECTVEGTSNPNLYWYRQAAGRGLQLLFYSVGIGQISSEVPQNLSASRPQDRQFILSSKKLLLSDSGFYLCAWSVDYYNEQFFGPGTRLTVL.

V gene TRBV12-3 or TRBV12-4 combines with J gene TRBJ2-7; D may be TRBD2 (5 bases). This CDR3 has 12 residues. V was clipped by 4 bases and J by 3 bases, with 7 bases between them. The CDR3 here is CASSSGIYEQYF. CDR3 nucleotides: TGTGCCAGCAGTTCGGGGATCTACGAGCAGTACTTC.

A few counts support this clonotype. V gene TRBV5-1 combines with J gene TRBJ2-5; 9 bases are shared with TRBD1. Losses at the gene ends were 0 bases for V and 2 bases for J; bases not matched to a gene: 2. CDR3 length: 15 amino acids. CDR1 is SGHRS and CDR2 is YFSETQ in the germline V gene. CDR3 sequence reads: CASSLGTGAQETQYF. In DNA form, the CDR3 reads TGCGCCAGCAGCTTGGGGACAGGGGCACAAGAGACCCAGTACTTC.

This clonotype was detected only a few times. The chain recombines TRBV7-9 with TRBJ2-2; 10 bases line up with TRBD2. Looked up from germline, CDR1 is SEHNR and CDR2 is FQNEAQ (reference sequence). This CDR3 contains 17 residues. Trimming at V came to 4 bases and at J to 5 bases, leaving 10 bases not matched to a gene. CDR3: CASSSSLAGVLTGELFF. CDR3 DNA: TGTGCCAGCAGCTCCAGCCTAGCGGGAGTTTTGACCGGGGAGCTGTTTTTT.

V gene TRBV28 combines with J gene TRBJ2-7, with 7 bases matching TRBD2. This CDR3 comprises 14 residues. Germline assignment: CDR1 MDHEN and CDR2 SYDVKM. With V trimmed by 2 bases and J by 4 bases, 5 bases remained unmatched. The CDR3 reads CASSLIGEGYEQYF. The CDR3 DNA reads TGTGCCAGCAGTTTAATAGGGGAGGGGTACGAGCAGTACTTC.

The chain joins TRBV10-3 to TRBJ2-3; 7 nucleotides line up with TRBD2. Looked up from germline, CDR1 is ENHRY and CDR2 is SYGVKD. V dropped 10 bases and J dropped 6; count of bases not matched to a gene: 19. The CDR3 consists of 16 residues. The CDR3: CATAVPSGRFRDTQYF. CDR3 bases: TGTGCCACAGCCGTCCCTAGCGGAAGGTTTAGGGATACGCAGTATTTT.

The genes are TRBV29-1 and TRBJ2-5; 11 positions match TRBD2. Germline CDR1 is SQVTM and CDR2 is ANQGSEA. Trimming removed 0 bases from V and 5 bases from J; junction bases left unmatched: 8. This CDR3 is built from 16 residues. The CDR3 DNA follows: TGCAGCGTTGAAGATAGTAGCGGGAGGGCCACGGAGACCCAGTACTTC. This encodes CSVEDSSGRATETQYF.

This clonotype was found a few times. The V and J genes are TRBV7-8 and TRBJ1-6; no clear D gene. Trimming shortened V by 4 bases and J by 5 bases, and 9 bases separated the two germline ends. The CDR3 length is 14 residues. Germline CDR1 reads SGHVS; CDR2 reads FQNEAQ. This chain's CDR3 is CASSSWSNNSPLHF. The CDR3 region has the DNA TGTGCCAGCAGCTCATGGTCTAATAATTCACCCCTCCACTTT.

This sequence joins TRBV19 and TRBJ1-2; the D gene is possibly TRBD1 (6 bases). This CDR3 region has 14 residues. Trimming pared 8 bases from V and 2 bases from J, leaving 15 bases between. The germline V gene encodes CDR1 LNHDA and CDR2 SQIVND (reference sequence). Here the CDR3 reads CASSPLQGNYGYTF. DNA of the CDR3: TGTGCCAGTTCACCTCTCCAGGGGAACTATGGCTACACCTTC.

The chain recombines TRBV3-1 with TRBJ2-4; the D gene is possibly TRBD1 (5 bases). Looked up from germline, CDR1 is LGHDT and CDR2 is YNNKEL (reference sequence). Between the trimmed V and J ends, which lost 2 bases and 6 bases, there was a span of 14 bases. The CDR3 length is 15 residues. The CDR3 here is CASSQRARGGNIQYF. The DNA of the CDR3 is TGTGCCAGCAGCCAACGGGCTAGGGGTGGAAACATTCAGTACTTC.

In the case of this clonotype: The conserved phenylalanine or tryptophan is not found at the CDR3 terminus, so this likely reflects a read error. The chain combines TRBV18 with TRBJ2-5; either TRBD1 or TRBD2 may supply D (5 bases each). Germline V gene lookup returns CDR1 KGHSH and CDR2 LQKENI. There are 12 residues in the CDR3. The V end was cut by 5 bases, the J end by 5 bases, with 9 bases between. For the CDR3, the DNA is TGTGCCAGCTCAGGGGACCGGGAGACCCAGTACGTC. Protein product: CASSGDRETQYV.

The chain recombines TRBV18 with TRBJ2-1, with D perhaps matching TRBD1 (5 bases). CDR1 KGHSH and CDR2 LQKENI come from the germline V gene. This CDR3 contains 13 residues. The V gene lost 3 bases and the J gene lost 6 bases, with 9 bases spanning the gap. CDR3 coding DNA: TGTGCCAGCTCACCTGTGACAGTCAATGAGCAGTTCTTC. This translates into CASSPVTVNEQFF.